Listed below are T cell receptor beta chains from one sample, sequenced in a study of Ad26.COV2.S vaccination and SARS-CoV-2 variants. The protocol was immunoSEQ multiplex PCR, while the TCRdb copy is restricted to in-frame clones and leaves out a portion. The sample contains about 390,000 clones, approximately 90% of which appear only once. Sequences were derived from peripheral blood, sampled in a trial of Ad26.COV2.S vaccine versus placebo. All receptors derive from a person between 18 and 65 years old who received the Ad26.COV2.S COVID-19 vaccine or a placebo. Both conserved end residues are part of each CDR3. A D gene is named only where the DNA matches it firmly. Clone size is not always given. Where it is, it says once, few, many or a class for expanded clones.

-	-	TRBV11-2	TRBJ1-5	TGTGCCAGCAGCTTAAATAGCAATCAGCCCCAGCATTTT	CASSLNSNQPQHF
-	-	TRBV6-1	TRBJ2-3	TGTGCCAGCAGTGAAGAAGTTAGCTTGGCAGATACGCAGTATTTT	CASSEEVSLADTQYF
TRBD1	once	TRBV5-4	TRBJ1-1	TGTGCCAGCAGCAAAAGGGACAGGGGGCCGAACACTGAAGCTTTCTTT	CASSKRDRGPNTEAFF
TRBD1	-	TRBV4-2	TRBJ1-1	TGTGCCAGCAGCCATCAAACCTGGACAGGGGGCGGTGAAGCTTTCTTT	CASSHQTWTGGGEAFF
TRBD1	-	TRBV4-1	TRBJ1-6	TGCGCCAGCAGCTCACAGGGGACGGCCTATAATTCACCCCTCCACTTT	CASSSQGTAYNSPLHF
TRBD1	-	TRBV27	TRBJ1-5	TGTGCCAGCAGTTCAATCCGGGACAGGATTAATCAGCCCCAGCATTTT	CASSSIRDRINQPQHF
TRBD2	-	TRBV7-9	TRBJ2-5	TGTGCCAGCAGTTACCAGCCTAGCGGGGGGGCCCGTGAGACCCAGTACTTC	CASSYQPSGGARETQYF
TRBD1	-	TRBV2	TRBJ1-5	TGTGCCAGCAGGGGACAGGTTGTGGACGGTCCCAATCAGCCCCAGCATTTT	CASRGQVVDGPNQPQHF
-	few	TRBV6-2/TRBV6-3	TRBJ2-5	TGTGCCAGCAGTTACTCGGGCGCAAGTTCAGGGGAGACCCAGTACTTC	CASSYSGASSGETQYF
-	-	TRBV30	TRBJ1-4	TGTGCCTGGAGTAAGGGTGGGAATGAAAAACTGTTTTTT	CAWSKGGNEKLFF
TRBD1	-	TRBV4-1	TRBJ2-7	TGCGCCAGCAGCCGCGGTCTGGACAGGGAAGAGCAGTACTTC	CASSRGLDREEQYF
-	-	TRBV3-1/TRBV3-2	TRBJ1-5	TGTGCCAGCAGCCAGGGAAATGGGCAGCCCCAGCATTTT	CASSQGNGQPQHF